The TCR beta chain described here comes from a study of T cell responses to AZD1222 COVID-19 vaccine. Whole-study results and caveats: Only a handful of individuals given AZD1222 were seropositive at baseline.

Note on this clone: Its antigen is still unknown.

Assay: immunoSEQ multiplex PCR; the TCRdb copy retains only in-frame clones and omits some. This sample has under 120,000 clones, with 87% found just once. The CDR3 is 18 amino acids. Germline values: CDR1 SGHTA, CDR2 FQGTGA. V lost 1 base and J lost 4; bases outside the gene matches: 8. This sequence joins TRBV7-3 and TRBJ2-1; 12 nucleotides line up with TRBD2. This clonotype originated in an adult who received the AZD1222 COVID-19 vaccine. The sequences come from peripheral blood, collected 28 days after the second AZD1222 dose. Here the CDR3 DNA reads TGTGCCAGCAGCTTAAGTTTTTCTAGCGGGAGGGCTTACAATGAGCAGTTCTTC. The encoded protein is CASSLSFSSGRAYNEQFF.